Below are 11 T cell receptor beta chains sequenced from a single sample in a study of T cell responses to AZD1222 COVID-19 vaccine. Assay: immunoSEQ multiplex PCR; the TCRdb copy retains only in-frame clones and omits some. Altogether approximately 210,000 clones are present, less than 95% being singletons, with the ten largest covering approximately 1.7%. The material sequenced was peripheral blood, taken 28 days after the second dose of the MenACWY control vaccine. Receptors were obtained from an adult who received the MenACWY meningococcal vaccine as a control.

The chain is built from TRBV7-8 and TRBJ1-3; D remains unclear. Germline CDR1 is SGHVS and CDR2 is FQNEAQ. The CDR3 has 14 amino acids. The germline V and J ends were trimmed by 8 bases and 4 bases, with 15 bases remaining between them. CDR3 DNA: TGTGCCAGCGGCCGAGGGTTTTTCGGAAACACCATATATTTT. Protein: CASGRGFFGNTIYF.

The gene calls are TRBV5-1 and TRBJ2-2; the match to TRBD1 covers 7 bases. Trimming cost V 2 bases and J 1 base; bases outside gene matches: 2. Germline V lookup: CDR1 SGHRS, CDR2 YFSETQ. This CDR3 has 15 residues. The CDR3 region is CASSLDRVNTGELFF. Written as DNA, the CDR3 is TGCGCCAGCAGCTTAGACAGGGTGAACACCGGGGAGCTGTTTTTT.

The genes are TRBV10-3 and TRBJ1-6, with 8 bases lining up with TRBD1. V dropped 0 bases and J dropped 8; count of bases not matched to a gene: 6. CDR3 length equals 16 residues. Germline V gives CDR1 ENHRY, CDR2 SYGVKD. The CDR3 nucleotides are TGTGCCATCAGTGAGTCGCGGGACAGGACCTATTCACCCCTCCACTTT. Protein product: CAISESRDRTYSPLHF.

V is TRBV11-2 and J is TRBJ1-3; D is unresolved. V was cut by 0 bases and J by 2 bases, with 2 bases left in between. Germline V gives CDR1 SGHAT, CDR2 FQNNGV. The CDR3 contains 13 residues. CDR3 amino acids: CASSLEAGNTIYF. As DNA, the CDR3 is TGTGCCAGCAGCTTAGAGGCTGGAAACACCATATATTTT.

In this sample, this clone turned up once. This chain connects TRBV2 to TRBJ2-3, with D unclear. The germline V and J ends were trimmed by 7 bases and 3 bases, with 8 bases remaining between them. The V gene's germline CDR1 is SNHLY and CDR2 FYNNEI. There are 12 residues in the CDR3. The CDR3 DNA sequence: TGTGCCAGCATCGGAACGACAGATACGCAGTATTTT. It codes for CASIGTTDTQYF.

V usage is TRBV4-2 and J usage is TRBJ2-5, with D uncertain. The germline V gene has CDR1 LGHNA and CDR2 YNFKEQ. CDR3 length: 13 amino acids. Trimming removed 1 base from V and 4 bases from J, with 7 bases in between. The chain's CDR3 is CASSQVEVETQYF. The CDR3 coding sequence is TGTGCCAGCAGCCAAGTTGAGGTAGAGACCCAGTACTTC.

The genes are TRBV7-9 and TRBJ2-1; 9 nucleotides line up with TRBD1. The ends lost 5 bases at V and 4 bases at J; junction bases unmatched: 6. In germline, CDR1 is SEHNR, CDR2 FQNEAQ (reference sequence). The CDR3 spans 15 residues. DNA of the CDR3: TGTGCCAGCAGCGTGGGACAGGGCCCATACAATGAGCAGTTCTTC. Amino acids: CASSVGQGPYNEQFF.

This chain uses TRBV9 with TRBJ1-1; no reliable D call. Per germline, CDR1 SGDLS and CDR2 YYNGEE. This CDR3 region has 14 residues. The V and J ends lost 0 bases and 1 base respectively, with 7 bases between them. CDR3 nucleotides: TGTGCCAGCAGCGTAGTTGAGGCGAACACTGAAGCTTTCTTT. Encoded protein: CASSVVEANTEAFF. The full variable domain, with the rest looked up from reference TRBV9 and TRBJ1-1, is DSGVTQTPKHLITATGQRVTLRCSPRSGDLSVYWYQQSLDQGLQFLIQYYNGEERAKGNILERFSAQQFPDLHSELNLSSLELGDSALYFCASSVVEANTEAFFGQGTRLTVV.

The gene calls are TRBV15 and TRBJ1-4; D uncertain. V was pared by 0 bases and J by 3 bases, with 8 bases between. The CDR3 sequence is 15 residues long. CDR1 and CDR2 from the germline V gene are LNHNV and YYDKDF (reference sequence). The CDR3 protein is CATSRDWASNEKLFF. In DNA, the CDR3 is TGTGCCACCAGCAGAGATTGGGCATCTAATGAAAAACTGTTTTTT. Looking up the rest from reference TRBV15 and TRBJ1-4 gives the full variable domain: DAMVIQNPRYQVTQFGKPVTLSCSQTLNHNVMYWYQQKSSQAPKLLFHYYDKDFNNEADTPDNFQSRRPNTSFCFLDIRSPGLGDTAMYLCATSRDWASNEKLFFGSGTQLSVL.

Note on this clone: Other DNA sequences from this sample encode an identical CDR3 as well. V is TRBV30 and J is TRBJ1-5; D possibly corresponds to TRBD1 (6 bases). CDR1 and CDR2 from the germline V gene are GTSNPN and SVGIG (reference sequence). The CDR3 has 13 residues. V dropped 3 bases and J dropped 7 bases, with 13 bases sitting between them. The CDR3 region is CAWRGGRGQPQHF. CDR3 coding DNA: TGTGCCTGGAGAGGGGGAAGAGGGCAGCCCCAGCATTTT.

V is TRBV6-2 or TRBV6-3 and J is TRBJ2-7; TRBD2 might be the D (5 bases). The CDR3 has 15 amino acids. CDR1 is MNHEY, CDR2 SVGEGT, per germline. V lost 2 bases to trimming and J lost 4 bases, with 15 bases between them. The CDR3 spells CASSYPDGEPYEQYF. DNA for the CDR3: TGTGCCAGCAGTTACCCGGACGGGGAACCATACGAGCAGTACTTC.